These 27 T cell receptor beta chains were sequenced from one sample in a study of CD8+CD57+ T cells in acquired aplastic anemia. Template material for TCR beta VDJ and CDR3 profiling consisted of genomic DNA. TCRdb processed the reads anew with MiXCR; each CDR3 protein has one entry. The sample consists of about 190,000 distinct CDR3 sequences, less than 70% of them appearing once. Material: sorted CD4+, CD8+, or CD8+CD57+ T cells (not recorded which) from PBMCs. The source is a human donor in good health, serving as a control.

This clonotype appeared many times. The chain employs TRBV2 and TRBJ2-5; D is ambiguous. Trimming took off 7 bases at V and 3 bases at J, with 9 bases between the two ends. The CDR3 length is 12 residues. Germline CDR1 reads SNHLY; CDR2 reads FYNNEI. DNA of the CDR3: TGTGCCAGCATGAAAGCGAAAGAGACCCAGTACTTC. Protein product: CASMKAKETQYF.

This clonotype was detected a few times. A much larger clone differs by one base, so this may be a read error. The chain joins TRBV20-1 to TRBJ1-3; the D is unclear. The germline V gene encodes CDR1 DFQATT and CDR2 SNEGSKA (reference sequence). This CDR3 has 14 amino acids. The CDR3 region has the DNA TGCGGTGCTCCCCGTTGGGAAGCTGGAAACACCATATATTTT. Protein product: CGAPRWEAGNTIYF.

This clonotype showed up many times. V and J are TRBV20-1 and TRBJ1-1; D ambiguous. V lost 6 bases and J lost 2, with 10 bases in between. The germline CDR1 and CDR2 sequences are DFQATT and SNEGSKA (reference sequence). The CDR3 covers 12 residues. In DNA form, the CDR3 reads TGCAGTGCAGTGAAAGGAAACACTGAAGCTTTCTTT. This sequence encodes CSAVKGNTEAFF.

Ten or more counts support this clonotype. V and J are TRBV3-1 and TRBJ1-2, with D unresolved. Per the germline V gene, CDR1 is LGHDT and CDR2 is YNNKEL (reference sequence). This CDR3 region has 15 residues. V lost 1 base to trimming and J lost 0 bases, with 9 bases between them. The CDR3: CASSQAGPTNYGYTF. CDR3 DNA sequence: TGTGCCAGCAGCCAAGCCGGACCCACTAACTATGGCTACACCTTC.

The rearrangement uses TRBV20-1 and TRBJ2-3; 11 nucleotides line up with TRBD1. This CDR3 spans 13 amino acids. Germline V gives CDR1 DFQATT, CDR2 SNEGSKA (reference sequence). The CDR3 DNA follows: TGCAGCCCAGGGACAGGGGGGTTGGATACGCAGTATTTT. The encoded protein is CSPGTGGLDTQYF.

The chain employs TRBV6-5 and TRBJ2-7, with D possibly matching TRBD2 (5 bases). This CDR3 contains 13 residues. The germline V gene has CDR1 MNHEY and CDR2 SVGAGI. V shed 2 bases and J shed 6 bases, with 11 bases lying between them. This CDR3 reads CASSYQAGTEQYF. CDR3 in DNA: TGTGCCAGCAGTTACCAGGCGGGTACCGAGCAGTACTTC.

The rearrangement links TRBV24-1 to TRBJ2-6; 7 bases are shared with TRBD1. Germline trimming cut 4 bases from V and 2 bases from J; bases unmatched to any gene: 4. CDR3 size: 16 residues. From germline, CDR1 is KGHDR and CDR2 SFDVKD. CDR3 nucleotide sequence: TGTGCCACCAGTGACCGCGACAGGGCTGGGGCCAACGTCCTGACTTTC. The encoded protein is CATSDRDRAGANVLTF.

The chain couples TRBV9 to TRBJ2-7; TRBD2 agrees at 7 bases. The CDR3 contains 16 residues. CDR1 is SGDLS, CDR2 YYNGEE, per germline. After removal of 4 bases from V and 3 bases from J, the junction contained 13 bases not matched to a gene. CDR3 sequence (DNA): TGTGCCAGCAGCTTGGTGGGGCGCGGGAGAGGCTACGAGCAGTACTTC. Translated: CASSLVGRGRGYEQYF.

The rearrangement uses TRBV29-1 and TRBJ1-1; perhaps TRBD1 as D (5 bases). V was pared by 7 bases and J by 5 bases, with 17 bases between. The CDR3 spans 13 residues. The germline CDR1 and CDR2 sequences are SQVTM and ANQGSEA. CDR3 region: CSAGWGTGTEAFF. The CDR3 bases are TGCAGCGCAGGGTGGGGAACTGGGACTGAAGCTTTCTTT.

Concerning this clonotype itself: An end of the junction differs from the germline gene, which may be a read error. The gene calls are TRBV7-2 and TRBJ1-2, with no clear D. This CDR3 has 10 residues. Germline lookup yields CDR1 SGHTA and CDR2 FQGNSA. DNA for the CDR3: TGCGCCAGCAGCCAAGAGAGTTATACTTTC. Translation: CASSQESYTF.

This clonotype was counted many times. The V and J genes are TRBV6-2 or TRBV6-3 and TRBJ2-3, with 10 bases identical to TRBD2. After removal of 6 bases from V and 6 bases from J, the junction contained 6 bases not matched to a gene. CDR1 and CDR2 (germline): MNHEY, SVGEGT. This CDR3 has 14 amino acids. CDR3 bases: TGTGCCAGCAGAGTCAGCGGGGGGGCGGATACGCAGTATTTT. Translation: CASRVSGGADTQYF.

This clonotype appeared a few times. The genes are TRBV7-9 and TRBJ2-7; D is perhaps TRBD1 (5 bases). CDR3 length: 15 amino acids. The V gene's germline CDR1 is SEHNR and CDR2 FQNEAQ (reference sequence). V lost 5 bases and J 2 bases, leaving 16 bases between the germline ends. In DNA, the CDR3 is TGTGCCAGCAGCCGCTTCGACTGGGGCACCTACGAGCAGTACTTC. This sequence encodes CASSRFDWGTYEQYF.

V and J are TRBV6-1 and TRBJ1-1; D might be TRBD1 (5 bases). Germline V gene data show CDR1 as MNHNS and CDR2 as SASEGT. The CDR3 is 13 amino acids. The germline V and J ends were trimmed by 4 bases and 12 bases, with 18 bases remaining between them. The CDR3 region has the DNA TGTGCCAGCAGTGTAACAGGACAACGGGGGTCTTTCTTT. This codes for CASSVTGQRGSFF.

A single count supports this clonotype. The rearrangement uses TRBV2 and TRBJ2-1, with 10 bases identical to TRBD2. The V gene end was trimmed by 4 bases and the J gene end by 5 bases; junction bases not matched to a gene: 8. The CDR3 is 16 residues long. Germline V lookup: CDR1 SNHLY, CDR2 FYNNEI. The CDR3 DNA is TGTGCCAGCAGTGCAAGGAAGACTAGCGGGCACAATGAGCAGTTCTTC. It is translated as CASSARKTSGHNEQFF.

Only a few counts were recorded for this clonotype. V usage is TRBV20-1 and J usage is TRBJ1-5; 11 nucleotides align to TRBD1. The junction had 2 bases not matched to a gene; V was cut back by 3 bases and J by 7 bases. The germline gives CDR1 DFQATT, CDR2 SNEGSKA (reference sequence). The CDR3 has 13 residues. CDR3 region: CSASGQGAQPQHF. The CDR3 bases are TGCAGTGCTAGTGGACAGGGGGCGCAGCCCCAGCATTTT.

This clonotype was seen repeatedly, ten times or more. The CDR3 loop is CASSLGMAGGPDTQYF. The CDR3 nucleotides are TGTGCCAGCAGCTTAGGTATGGCGGGGGGGCCAGATACGCAGTATTTT. This rearrangement joins TRBV11-2 to TRBJ2-3; 9 bases fit TRBD2. With V trimmed by 1 base and J by 4 bases, 6 bases remained unmatched. This CDR3 has 16 residues. Germline V gene sequence: CDR1 SGHAT, CDR2 FQNNGV.

The chain combines TRBV9 with TRBJ1-4; a weak D match, TRBD1 (5 bases). The ends were cut back, 3 bases at V and 4 bases at J, with 10 bases in the middle. CDR3 length equals 14 residues. Germline V gene data show CDR1 as SGDLS and CDR2 as YYNGEE. The CDR3 nucleotides are TGTGCCAGCAGCGGGGGGAGGGGTAATGAAAAACTGTTTTTT. It specifies CASSGGRGNEKLFF.

This clonotype was recorded at least ten times. Here the CDR3 reads CASSGPEDPRGYEQYF. CDR3 in DNA: TGTGCCAGCAGCGGGCCCGAGGACCCTCGTGGCTACGAGCAGTACTTC. The rearrangement links TRBV5-8 to TRBJ2-7; D is ambiguous. CDR1 and CDR2 (germline): SGHTS, YDEGEE. CDR3 size: 16 residues. Between the trimmed V and J ends, which lost 4 bases and 3 bases, there was a span of 20 bases. The full variable domain, in which reference TRBV5-8 and TRBJ2-7 provide the parts outside the CDR3, is EAGVTQSPTHLIKTRGQQATLRCSPISGHTSVYWYQQALGLGLQFLLWYDEGEERNRGNFPPRFSGRQFPNYSSELNVNALELEDSALYLCASSGPEDPRGYEQYFGPGTRLTVT.

This clonotype appeared many times. The chain joins TRBV19 to TRBJ2-5; perhaps D is TRBD1 or TRBD2 (5 bases each). The CDR3 sequence is 13 residues long. In germline, CDR1 is LNHDA, CDR2 SQIVND (reference sequence). CDR3 nucleotide sequence: TGTGCTTCAACGGGGCAGCTACAAGAGACCCAGTACTTC. The encoded protein is CASTGQLQETQYF. Drawing the rest from reference TRBV19 and TRBJ2-5, the complete variable domain is DGGITQSPKYLFRKEGQNVTLSCEQNLNHDAMYWYRQDPGQGLRLIYYSQIVNDFQKGDIAEGYSVSREKKESFPLTVTSAQKNPTAFYLCASTGQLQETQYFGPGTRLLVL.

The table lists this clonotype with many counts. The genes are TRBV4-1 and TRBJ2-1, with TRBD2 as a possible D gene (6 bases). This CDR3 is built from 18 residues. CDR1 is MGHRA and CDR2 is YSYEKL in the germline V gene. V was shortened by 1 base and J by 0 bases, with 16 bases between the two germline ends. The CDR3 reads CASSQGVLAGSSYNEQFF. DNA of the CDR3: TGCGCCAGCAGCCAAGGCGTGCTGGCGGGGAGCTCCTACAATGAGCAGTTCTTC.

Remarks on this clonotype: This may arise from a read error, as a much more abundant clone is one base away. The gene calls are TRBV28 and TRBJ1-1; 7 bases align to TRBD1. Germline V gives CDR1 MDHEN, CDR2 SYDVKM. The CDR3 is made up of 12 amino acids. Trimming at V came to 8 bases and at J to 5 bases, leaving 5 bases not matched to a gene. The CDR3 nucleotides are TGTGCCAGCCTACCCAGGGGGACTGAAGCTTTCTTT. Translation: CASLPRGTEAFF.

The V and J genes are TRBV7-9 and TRBJ1-2; TRBD1 might be the D (5 bases). V was shortened by 5 bases and J by 6 bases, with 13 bases between the two germline ends. CDR3 length equals 13 residues. Germline lookup yields CDR1 SEHNR and CDR2 FQNEAQ (reference sequence). CDR3 protein: CASSLGRGDGYTF. As DNA, the CDR3 is TGTGCCAGCAGCCTGGGACGGGGGGATGGCTACACCTTC.

This clonotype was seen once. The V and J genes are TRBV19 and TRBJ1-3; D remains unclear. The CDR3 is 15 residues long. Trimming shortened V by 3 bases and J by 0 bases, and 9 bases separated the two germline ends. Germline V lookup: CDR1 LNHDA, CDR2 SQIVND (reference sequence). The CDR3 nucleotides read TGTGCCAGTAGTATCACATCGTCCTCTGGAAACACCATATATTTT. Translation gives CASSITSSSGNTIYF.

This clonotype was found once. As DNA, the CDR3 is TGCGCCAGCAGCTTGTGGTCATCTAGCAATGAGCAGTTCTTC. This gives the protein CASSLWSSSNEQFF. J is TRBJ2-1 and V is TRBV5-1, with unresolved D. This CDR3 is 14 amino acids long. CDR1 and CDR2 (germline): SGHRS, YFSETQ. The V end was cut by 1 base, the J end by 6 bases, with 11 bases between.

This sequence joins TRBV7-2 and TRBJ2-7; D possibly matches TRBD1 or TRBD2 (6 bases each). Trimming left V 4 bases short and J 3 bases short, with 19 bases between. Germline CDR1 SGHTA, CDR2 FQGNSA. There are 16 residues in the CDR3. CDR3 amino acids: CASSSAGVWGDYEQYF. The CDR3 DNA is TGTGCCAGCAGCTCTGCAGGGGTTTGGGGGGACTACGAGCAGTACTTC.

V and J are TRBV15 and TRBJ2-1; D tentatively fits TRBD1 or TRBD2 (7 bases each). V gave up 1 base and J gave up 4 bases, with 20 bases separating them. This CDR3 comprises 18 residues. CDR1 is LNHNV, CDR2 YYDKDF, per germline (reference sequence). Here the CDR3 reads CATSRAGGAIFSYNEQFF. The DNA of the CDR3 is TGTGCCACCAGCAGAGCAGGGGGGGCTATCTTCTCTTACAATGAGCAGTTCTTC.

V usage is TRBV11-2 and J usage is TRBJ2-2; TRBD2 aligns across 9 bases. The germline V gene encodes CDR1 SGHAT and CDR2 FQNNGV. V was pared by 9 bases and J by 6 bases, with 11 bases of the junction left unmatched. This CDR3 region has 15 residues. CDR3 residues: CASSASGVRAGELFF. In nucleotides, the CDR3 is TGTGCCAGTAGCGCTAGCGGGGTTAGGGCCGGGGAGCTGTTTTTT.